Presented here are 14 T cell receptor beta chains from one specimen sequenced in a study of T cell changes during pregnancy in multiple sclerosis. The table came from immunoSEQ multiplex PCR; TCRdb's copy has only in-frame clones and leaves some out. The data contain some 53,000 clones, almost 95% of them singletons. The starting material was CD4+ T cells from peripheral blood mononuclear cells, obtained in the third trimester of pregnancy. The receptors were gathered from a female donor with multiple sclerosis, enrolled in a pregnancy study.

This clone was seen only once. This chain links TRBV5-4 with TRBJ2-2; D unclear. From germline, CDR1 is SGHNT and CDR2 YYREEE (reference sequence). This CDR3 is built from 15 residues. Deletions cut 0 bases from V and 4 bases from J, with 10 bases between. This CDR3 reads CASSLVASGTGELFF. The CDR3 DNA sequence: TGTGCCAGCAGCTTGGTCGCCAGTGGCACCGGGGAGCTGTTTTTT.

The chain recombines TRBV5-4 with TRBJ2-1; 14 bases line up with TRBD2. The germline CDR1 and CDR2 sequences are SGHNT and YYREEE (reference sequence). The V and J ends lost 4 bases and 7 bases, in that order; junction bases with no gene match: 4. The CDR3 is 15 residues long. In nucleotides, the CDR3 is TGTGCCAGCAGCCCGACTAGCGGGAGGGGGAATGAGCAGTTCTTC. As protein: CASSPTSGRGNEQFF.

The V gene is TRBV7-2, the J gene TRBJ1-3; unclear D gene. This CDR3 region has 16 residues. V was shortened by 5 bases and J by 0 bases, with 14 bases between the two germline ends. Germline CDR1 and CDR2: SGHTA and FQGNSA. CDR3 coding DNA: TGTGCCAGCAGCCCTAGATCAGGAGGCTCTGGAAACACCATATATTTT. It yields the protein CASSPRSGGSGNTIYF. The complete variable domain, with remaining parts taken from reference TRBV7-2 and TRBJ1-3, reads GAGVSQSPSNKVTEKGKDVELRCDPISGHTALYWYRQSLGQGLEFLIYFQGNSAPDKSGLPSDRFSAERTGGSVSTLTIQRTQQEDSAVYLCASSPRSGGSGNTIYFGEGSWLTVV.

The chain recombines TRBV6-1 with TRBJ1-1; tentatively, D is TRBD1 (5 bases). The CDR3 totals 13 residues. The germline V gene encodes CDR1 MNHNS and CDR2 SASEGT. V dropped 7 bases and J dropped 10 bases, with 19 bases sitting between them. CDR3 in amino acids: CASIAQQGVGAFF. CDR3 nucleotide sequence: TGTGCCAGCATAGCCCAGCAAGGGGTTGGAGCTTTCTTT.

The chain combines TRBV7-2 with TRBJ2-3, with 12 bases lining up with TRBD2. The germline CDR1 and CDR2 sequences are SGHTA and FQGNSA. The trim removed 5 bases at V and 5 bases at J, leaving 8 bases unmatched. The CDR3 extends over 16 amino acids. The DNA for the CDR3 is TGTGCCAGCAGCCACCTAGCGGGGGGGCCCGAAGATACGCAGTATTTT. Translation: CASSHLAGGPEDTQYF.

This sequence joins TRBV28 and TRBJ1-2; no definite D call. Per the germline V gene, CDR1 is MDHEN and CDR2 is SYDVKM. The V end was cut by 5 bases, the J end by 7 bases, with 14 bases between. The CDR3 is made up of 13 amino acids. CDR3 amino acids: CASSTIHEGGYTF. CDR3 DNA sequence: TGTGCCAGCAGTACCATCCACGAGGGTGGCTACACCTTC.

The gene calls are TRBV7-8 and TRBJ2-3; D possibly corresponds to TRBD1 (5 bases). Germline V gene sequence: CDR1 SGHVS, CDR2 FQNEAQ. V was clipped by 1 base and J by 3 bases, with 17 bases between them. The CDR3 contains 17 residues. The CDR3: CASSLGPARAFTDTQYF. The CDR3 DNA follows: TGTGCCAGCAGCTTAGGGCCGGCCAGGGCATTTACAGATACGCAGTATTTT.

Written as DNA, the CDR3 is TGCAGCACGCGAGGCAGGGTGGCAAACACTGAAGCTTTCTTT. This encodes CSTRGRVANTEAFF. The J gene is TRBJ1-1, the V gene TRBV29-1; TRBD1 is a possible D gene (5 bases). The CDR3 is made up of 14 amino acids. The ends were cut back, 8 bases at V and 2 bases at J, with 18 bases in the middle. Germline V CDR1 and CDR2: SQVTM, ANQGSEA.

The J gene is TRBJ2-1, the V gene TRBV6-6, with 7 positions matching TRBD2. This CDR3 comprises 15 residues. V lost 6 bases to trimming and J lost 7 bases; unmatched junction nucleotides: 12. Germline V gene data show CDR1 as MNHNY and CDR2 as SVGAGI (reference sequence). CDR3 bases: TGTGCCAGCAGACCTCCTAGCGGCGTACTGAATGAGCAGTTCTTC. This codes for CASRPPSGVLNEQFF.

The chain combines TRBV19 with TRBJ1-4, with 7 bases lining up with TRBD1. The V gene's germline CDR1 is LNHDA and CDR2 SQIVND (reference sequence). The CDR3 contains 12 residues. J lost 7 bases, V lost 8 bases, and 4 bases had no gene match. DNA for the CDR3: TGTGCCAGTTCTACAGGGGCTGAAAAACTGTTTTTT. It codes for CASSTGAEKLFF.

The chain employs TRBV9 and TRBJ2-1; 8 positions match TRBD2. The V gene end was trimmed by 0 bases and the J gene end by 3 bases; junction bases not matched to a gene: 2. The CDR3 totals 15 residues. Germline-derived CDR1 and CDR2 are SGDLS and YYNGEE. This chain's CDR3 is CASSVGSGIYNEQFF. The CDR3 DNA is TGTGCCAGCAGCGTAGGTAGCGGGATCTACAATGAGCAGTTCTTC. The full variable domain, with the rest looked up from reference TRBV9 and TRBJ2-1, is DSGVTQTPKHLITATGQRVTLRCSPRSGDLSVYWYQQSLDQGLQFLIQYYNGEERAKGNILERFSAQQFPDLHSELNLSSLELGDSALYFCASSVGSGIYNEQFFGPGTRLTVL.

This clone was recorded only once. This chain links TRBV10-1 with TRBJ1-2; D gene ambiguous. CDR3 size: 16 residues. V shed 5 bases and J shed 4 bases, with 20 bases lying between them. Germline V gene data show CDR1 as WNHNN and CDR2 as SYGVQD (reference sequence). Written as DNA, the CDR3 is TGCGCCAGCAGTCATAAGACATCGCGAAAGACCTATGGCTACACCTTC. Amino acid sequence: CASSHKTSRKTYGYTF.

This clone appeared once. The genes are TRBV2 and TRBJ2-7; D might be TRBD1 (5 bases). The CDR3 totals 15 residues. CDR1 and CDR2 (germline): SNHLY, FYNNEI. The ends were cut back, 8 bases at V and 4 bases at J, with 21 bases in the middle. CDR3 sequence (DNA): TGTGCCAGCGGGGCAAGCAGGGTTGTAACGTACGAGCAGTACTTC. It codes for CASGASRVVTYEQYF.

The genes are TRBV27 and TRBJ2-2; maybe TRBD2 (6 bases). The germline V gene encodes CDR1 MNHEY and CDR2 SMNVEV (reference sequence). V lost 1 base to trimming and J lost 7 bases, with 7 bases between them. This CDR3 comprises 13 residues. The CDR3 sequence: CASSLWGDGELFF. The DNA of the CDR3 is TGTGCCAGCAGTTTATGGGGGGACGGGGAGCTGTTTTTT.